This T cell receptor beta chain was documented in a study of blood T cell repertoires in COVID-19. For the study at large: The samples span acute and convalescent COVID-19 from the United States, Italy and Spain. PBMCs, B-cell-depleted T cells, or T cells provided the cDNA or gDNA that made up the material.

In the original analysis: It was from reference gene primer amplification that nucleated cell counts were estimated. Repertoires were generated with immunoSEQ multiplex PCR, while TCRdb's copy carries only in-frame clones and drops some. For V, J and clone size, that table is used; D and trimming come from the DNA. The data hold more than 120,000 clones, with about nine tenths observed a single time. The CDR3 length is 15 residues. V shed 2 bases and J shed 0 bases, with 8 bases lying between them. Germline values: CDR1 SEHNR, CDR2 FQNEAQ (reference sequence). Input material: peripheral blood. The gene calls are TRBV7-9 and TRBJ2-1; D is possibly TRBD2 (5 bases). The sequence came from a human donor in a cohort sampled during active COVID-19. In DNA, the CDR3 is TGTGCCAGCAGCTTACTAGCCCTCTCCTACAATGAGCAGTTCTTC. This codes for CASSLLALSYNEQFF.